This T cell receptor beta chain stems from a study of Graves' ophthalmopathy and Graves' hyperthyroidism. Using RNA transcripts, the TCR beta CDR3 regions were amplified. RT-PCR was first run with HTBI primers, then multiplex PCR in a second round. TCRdb re-derived calls from the multiplex PCR reads in MiXCR, one entry per CDR3 protein. Of 450,000 or so distinct CDR3 sequences listed, roughly an eighth are singletons. Over 9.5 ml of fresh blood yielded the PBMCs by density gradient. At least ten counts were recorded for this clonotype. Its antigen remains unidentified. The germline CDR1 and CDR2 sequences are LNHDA and SQIVND (reference sequence). This CDR3 is built from 16 residues. Trimming pared 6 bases from V and 1 base from J, leaving 16 bases between. Study-wide results and limits: At around 68% sensitivity and about 72% specificity, the model predicted progression of the ophthalmopathy.

The gene calls are TRBV19 and TRBJ1-5; tentatively, D is TRBD1 (6 bases). The specimen sequenced was blood. This receptor was taken from a young woman with Graves' ophthalmopathy. The CDR3 loop reads CASRNDGGPSNQPQHF. CDR3 DNA: TGTGCCAGTAGGAACGACGGGGGGCCGAGCAATCAGCCCCAGCATTTT.